This TCR beta chain was identified during a study of shared clonotypes between healthy human individuals. This table comes from immunoSEQ multiplex PCR, and its TCRdb copy is limited to in-frame clones, with some not included. The repertoire includes about 2,200,000 clones, around 93% of them detected once, and more than 1.5% sits in the top ten. Study-wide results and caveats: Rarefaction analysis demonstrated incomplete sorted-subset sequencing notwithstanding large depth.

The naive CD8 population came from CD45RO-negative cells selected for CCR7, without terminally differentiated effector memory CD45RA+ cells. As to this clone: Antigen specificity is unknown.

The sequenced sample consisted of naive CD8+ T cells from PBMCs. The TCR sequence derives from a man aged 18 to 29 in good health. Some clones in this sample may be carry-over from other donors' samples.

For the CDR3, the DNA is TGTGCCAGCAGCTTAGAGGCTAGCGCCGCCTACGAGCAGTACTTC. It encodes CASSLEASAAYEQYF. The chain uses TRBV11-2 and TRBJ2-7, with a weak D call TRBD2 (6 bases). The CDR3 sequence is 15 residues long. V was trimmed by 0 bases and J by 2 bases, leaving 11 bases between them. Germline CDR1 SGHAT, CDR2 FQNNGV.